This TCR beta chain was found in a study of T cell repertoires in cytomegalovirus infection. This CDR3 spans 16 amino acids. Per germline, CDR1 MNHEY and CDR2 SMNVEV (reference sequence). The ends were cut back, 4 bases at V and 4 bases at J, with 17 bases in the middle. TCRdb redid the calling of the reads with MiXCR, one entry per CDR3 protein. This sample has around 530,000 distinct CDR3 sequences, with around 27% found just once. In its sample, this clonotype was seen a few times. Material for sequencing was PBMCs. The chain joins TRBV27 to TRBJ1-5; maybe TRBD1 (6 bases). The sequence was collected from a human donor in good health (CMV status not recorded). Some clones in this sample may be carry-over from other donors' samples. CDR3 coding DNA: TGTGCCAGCAGTTCCTTGGGGGGGCAGTGGAATCAGCCCCAGCATTTT. Its translation: CASSSLGGQWNQPQHF.